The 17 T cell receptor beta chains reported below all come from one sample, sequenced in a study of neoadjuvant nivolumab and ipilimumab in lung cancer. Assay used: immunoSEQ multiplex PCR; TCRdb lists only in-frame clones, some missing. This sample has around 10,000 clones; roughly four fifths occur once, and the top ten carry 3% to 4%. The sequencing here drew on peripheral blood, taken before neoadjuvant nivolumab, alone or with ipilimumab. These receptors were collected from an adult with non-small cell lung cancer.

The CDR3 loop is CASSLGQGGRGTNEKLFF. The CDR3 bases are TGCGCCAGCAGCTTGGGACAGGGAGGTAGAGGAACTAATGAAAAACTGTTTTTT. The V gene is TRBV5-1, the J gene TRBJ1-4; TRBD1 matches 7 bases. Trimming removed 0 bases from V and 1 base from J; junction bases left unmatched: 9. This CDR3 contains 18 residues. The germline CDR1 and CDR2 sequences are SGHRS and YFSETQ.

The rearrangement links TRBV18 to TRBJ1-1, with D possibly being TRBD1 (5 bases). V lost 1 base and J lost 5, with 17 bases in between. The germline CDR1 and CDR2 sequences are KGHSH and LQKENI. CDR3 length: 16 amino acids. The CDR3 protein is CASSPLRARVGTEAFF. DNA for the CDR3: TGTGCCAGCTCACCACTCAGGGCCCGGGTGGGGACTGAAGCTTTCTTT.

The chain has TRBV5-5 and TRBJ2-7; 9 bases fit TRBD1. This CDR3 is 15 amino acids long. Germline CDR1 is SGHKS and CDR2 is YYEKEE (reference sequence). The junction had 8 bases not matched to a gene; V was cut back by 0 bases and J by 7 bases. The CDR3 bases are TGTGCCAGCAGCTTGGCTACAGGGGGCCTGGGGGAGCAGTACTTC. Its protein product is CASSLATGGLGEQYF.

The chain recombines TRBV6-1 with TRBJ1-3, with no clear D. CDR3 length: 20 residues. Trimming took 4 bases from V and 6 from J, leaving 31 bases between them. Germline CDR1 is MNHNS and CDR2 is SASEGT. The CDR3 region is CASSGDNESWRSRLANTIYF. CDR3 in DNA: TGTGCCAGCAGTGGAGATAATGAAAGTTGGAGATCAAGGTTAGCAAACACCATATATTTT.

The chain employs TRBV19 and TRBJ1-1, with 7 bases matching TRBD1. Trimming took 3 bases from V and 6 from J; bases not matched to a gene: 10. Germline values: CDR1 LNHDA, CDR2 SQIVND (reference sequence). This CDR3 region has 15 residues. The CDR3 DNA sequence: TGTGCCAGTAGTATCGCCTCGGGAGGGGGCGCTGAAGCTTTCTTT. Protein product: CASSIASGGGAEAFF.

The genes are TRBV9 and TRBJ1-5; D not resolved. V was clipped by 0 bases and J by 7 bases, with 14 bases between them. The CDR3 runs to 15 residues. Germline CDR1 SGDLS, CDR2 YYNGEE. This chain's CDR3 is CASSVVRSIEQPQHF. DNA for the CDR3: TGTGCCAGCAGCGTAGTTCGAAGCATCGAGCAGCCCCAGCATTTT.

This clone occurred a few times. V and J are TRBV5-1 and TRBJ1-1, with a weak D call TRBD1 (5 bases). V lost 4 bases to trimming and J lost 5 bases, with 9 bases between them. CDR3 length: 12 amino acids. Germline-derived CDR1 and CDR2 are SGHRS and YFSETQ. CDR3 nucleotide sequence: TGCGCCAGCAGCGGGGCCTCGACTGAAGCTTTCTTT. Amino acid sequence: CASSGASTEAFF.

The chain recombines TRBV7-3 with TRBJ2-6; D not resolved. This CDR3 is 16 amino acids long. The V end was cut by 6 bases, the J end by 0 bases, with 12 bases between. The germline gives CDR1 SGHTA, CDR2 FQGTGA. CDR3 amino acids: CASSENVGSGANVLTF. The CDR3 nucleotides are TGTGCCAGCAGTGAGAACGTGGGCTCTGGGGCCAACGTCCTGACTTTC.

The CDR3 DNA reads as TGTGCCAGCAGTTACTCGATAGGGGGAAAGACCCAGTACTTC. This translates into CASSYSIGGKTQYF. The rearrangement joins TRBV6-5 to TRBJ2-5; the D gene is possibly TRBD1 (6 bases). Trimming cost V 0 bases and J 6 bases, with 11 bases left between them. In germline, CDR1 is MNHEY, CDR2 SVGAGI. The CDR3 is 14 residues long.

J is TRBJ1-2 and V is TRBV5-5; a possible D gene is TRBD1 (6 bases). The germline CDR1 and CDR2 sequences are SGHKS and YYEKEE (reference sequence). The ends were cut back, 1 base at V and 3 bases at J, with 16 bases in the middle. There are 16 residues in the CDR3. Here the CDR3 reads CASSLRVDRRDYGYTF. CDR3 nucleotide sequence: TGTGCCAGCAGCTTGCGAGTCGACAGGAGAGACTATGGCTACACCTTC.

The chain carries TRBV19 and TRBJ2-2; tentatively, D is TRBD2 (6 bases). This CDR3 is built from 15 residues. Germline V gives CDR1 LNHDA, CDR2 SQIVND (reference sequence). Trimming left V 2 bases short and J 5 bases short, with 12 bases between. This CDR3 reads CASSILGGRTGELFF. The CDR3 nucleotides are TGTGCCAGTAGTATACTTGGGGGGAGGACCGGGGAGCTGTTTTTT.

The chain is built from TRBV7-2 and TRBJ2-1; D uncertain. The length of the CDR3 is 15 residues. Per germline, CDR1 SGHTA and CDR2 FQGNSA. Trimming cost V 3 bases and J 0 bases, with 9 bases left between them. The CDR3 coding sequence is TGTGCCAGCAGCTTGAGACCGAGCTCCTACAATGAGCAGTTCTTC. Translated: CASSLRPSSYNEQFF.

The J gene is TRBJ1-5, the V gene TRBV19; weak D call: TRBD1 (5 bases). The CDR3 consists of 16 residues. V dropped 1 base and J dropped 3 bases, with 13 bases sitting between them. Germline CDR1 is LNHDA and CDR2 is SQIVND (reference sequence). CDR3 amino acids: CASSIARGTFNQPQHF. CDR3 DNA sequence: TGTGCCAGTAGTATAGCGAGGGGTACCTTCAATCAGCCCCAGCATTTT.

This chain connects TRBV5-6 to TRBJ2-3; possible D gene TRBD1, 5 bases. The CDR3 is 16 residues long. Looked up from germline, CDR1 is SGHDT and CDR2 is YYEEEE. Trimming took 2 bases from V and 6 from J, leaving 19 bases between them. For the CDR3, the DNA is TGTGCCAGCAGCTTCTTTCTAGGGGCTTTTTCGGATACGCAGTATTTT. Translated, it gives CASSFFLGAFSDTQYF.

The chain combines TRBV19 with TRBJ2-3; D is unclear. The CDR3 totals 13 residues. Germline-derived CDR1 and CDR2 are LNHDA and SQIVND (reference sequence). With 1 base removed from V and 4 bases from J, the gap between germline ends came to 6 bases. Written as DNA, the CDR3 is TGTGCCAGTAGTATAGGGGTCGCAGATACGCAGTATTTT. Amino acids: CASSIGVADTQYF. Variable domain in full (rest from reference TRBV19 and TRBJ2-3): DGGITQSPKYLFRKEGQNVTLSCEQNLNHDAMYWYRQDPGQGLRLIYYSQIVNDFQKGDIAEGYSVSREKKESFPLTVTSAQKNPTAFYLCASSIGVADTQYFGPGTRLTVL.

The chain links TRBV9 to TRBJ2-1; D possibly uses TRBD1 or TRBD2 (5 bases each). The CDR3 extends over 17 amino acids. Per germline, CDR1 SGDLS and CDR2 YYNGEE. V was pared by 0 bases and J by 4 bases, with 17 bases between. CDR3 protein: CASSVESGTRLYNEQFF. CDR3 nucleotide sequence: TGTGCCAGCAGCGTAGAATCCGGGACCCGCTTATACAATGAGCAGTTCTTC.

The CDR3 protein is CASSYSISAGELFF. CDR3 DNA sequence: TGTGCCAGCAGTTACTCCATTTCGGCCGGGGAGCTGTTTTTT. The V gene is TRBV6-6, the J gene TRBJ2-2; D ambiguous. Trimming removed 0 bases from V and 6 bases from J, with 8 bases in between. Germline V gives CDR1 MNHNY, CDR2 SVGAGI (reference sequence). This CDR3 comprises 14 residues.